This TCR beta chain was profiled in a study of blood T cell repertoires in COVID-19. V dropped 6 bases and J dropped 4; count of bases not matched to a gene: 4. There are 15 residues in the CDR3. Germline V gene lookup returns CDR1 MGHRA and CDR2 YSYEKL. Only in-frame clones appear in the TCRdb table, and some are missing; sequencing was by immunoSEQ multiplex PCR. The table shows around 100,000 clones, with around nine tenths occurring only once. This chain connects TRBV4-1 to TRBJ2-5, with TRBD2 identical over 14 bases. The TCR was taken from a human donor in a cohort sampled during active COVID-19. Source material: peripheral blood. CDR3 nucleotides: TGCGCCAGCAGAAAGGGGACTAGCGGGGGAGAGACCCAGTACTTC. This encodes CASRKGTSGGETQYF.